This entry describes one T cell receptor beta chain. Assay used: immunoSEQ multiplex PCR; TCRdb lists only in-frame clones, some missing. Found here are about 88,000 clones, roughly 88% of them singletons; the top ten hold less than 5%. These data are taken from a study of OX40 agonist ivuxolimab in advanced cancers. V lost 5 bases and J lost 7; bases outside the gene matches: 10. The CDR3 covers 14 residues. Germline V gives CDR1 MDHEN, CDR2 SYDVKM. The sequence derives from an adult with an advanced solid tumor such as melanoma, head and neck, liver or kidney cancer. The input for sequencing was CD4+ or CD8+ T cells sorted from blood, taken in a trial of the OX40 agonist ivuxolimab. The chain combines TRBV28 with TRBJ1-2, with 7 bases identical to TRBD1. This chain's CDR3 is CASSNWDSPAGYTF. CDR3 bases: TGTGCCAGCAGTAACTGGGACAGCCCGGCTGGCTACACCTTC.